A selection of T cell receptor beta chains follows, all from one sample in a study of blood T cell repertoires in COVID-19. TCRdb's copy holds only in-frame clones and misses some; the assay was immunoSEQ multiplex PCR. The table includes about 120,000 clones, roughly four fifths detected once. Sequenced: peripheral blood. The receptor source for this set is a human donor in a cohort sampled during active COVID-19. CDR3s include the opening cysteine and the closing phenylalanine or tryptophan. Fields, in order: CDR3 length, clone size, J gene, D gene, V gene, CDR3 protein, CDR3 DNA. D genes are given only for firm matches. Size is omitted from some rows. Given values are once, few, many or a class for expanded clones.

CDR3 length: 13; clone size: few; J gene: TRBJ2-7; D gene: TRBD1; V gene: TRBV10-3; CDR3 protein: CAISEAQGDVQYF; CDR3 DNA: TGTGCCATCAGTGAAGCACAGGGGGATGTGCAGTACTTC
CDR3 length: 12; clone size: .; J gene: TRBJ2-7; D gene: .; V gene: TRBV6-5; CDR3 protein: CASRQWSGEQYF; CDR3 DNA: TGTGCCAGCCGTCAGTGGAGCGGAGAGCAGTACTTC
CDR3 length: 15; clone size: few; J gene: TRBJ1-6; D gene: .; V gene: TRBV7-9; CDR3 protein: CASSLGRAGNSPLHF; CDR3 DNA: TGTGCCAGCAGCTTAGGGAGGGCCGGGAACTCACCCCTCCACTTT
CDR3 length: 14; clone size: few; J gene: TRBJ2-2; D gene: TRBD1; V gene: TRBV7-3; CDR3 protein: CASSPTGGGGELFF; CDR3 DNA: TGTGCCAGCAGCCCGACAGGGGGCGGCGGGGAGCTGTTTTTT
CDR3 length: 16; clone size: .; J gene: TRBJ1-4; D gene: TRBD1; V gene: TRBV27; CDR3 protein: CASSSEPQGAPEKLFF; CDR3 DNA: TGTGCCAGCAGTTCAGAACCACAGGGGGCGCCGGAAAAACTGTTTTTT
CDR3 length: 13; clone size: .; J gene: TRBJ1-2; D gene: TRBD1; V gene: TRBV28; CDR3 protein: CASSPLDRTGYTF; CDR3 DNA: TGTGCCAGCAGTCCCCTGGACAGGACGGGCTACACCTTC
CDR3 length: 14; clone size: .; J gene: TRBJ2-7; D gene: TRBD1; V gene: TRBV7-6; CDR3 protein: CASSLGQGVYEQYF; CDR3 DNA: TGTGCCAGCAGCTTAGGCCAGGGGGTCTACGAGCAGTACTTC
CDR3 length: 14; clone size: .; J gene: TRBJ1-1; D gene: .; V gene: TRBV11-2; CDR3 protein: CASSSQGPNTEAFF; CDR3 DNA: TGTGCCAGCAGCTCCCAGGGTCCGAACACTGAAGCTTTCTTT
CDR3 length: 13; clone size: .; J gene: TRBJ1-2; D gene: .; V gene: TRBV14; CDR3 protein: CASSRPQGLGYTF; CDR3 DNA: TGTGCCAGCAGCCGCCCTCAGGGGCTGGGCTACACCTTC
CDR3 length: 15; clone size: .; J gene: TRBJ2-7; D gene: .; V gene: TRBV28; CDR3 protein: CASSFYRAGGYEQYF; CDR3 DNA: TGTGCCAGCAGTTTTTATAGGGCAGGGGGGTACGAGCAGTACTTC
CDR3 length: 14; clone size: .; J gene: TRBJ1-3; D gene: TRBD1; V gene: TRBV28; CDR3 protein: CASSAGGTGNTIYF; CDR3 DNA: TGTGCCAGCAGTGCAGGGGGGACTGGAAACACCATATATTTT
CDR3 length: 14; clone size: .; J gene: TRBJ2-3; D gene: TRBD2; V gene: TRBV7-3; CDR3 protein: CASSSGTSRDTQYF; CDR3 DNA: TGTGCCAGCAGCTCCGGGACTAGTCGCGATACGCAGTATTTT
CDR3 length: 20; clone size: .; J gene: TRBJ1-3; D gene: TRBD1; V gene: TRBV5-4; CDR3 protein: CASSFNSLAGGQGAGNTIYF; CDR3 DNA: TGTGCCAGCAGCTTTAATTCTCTGGCAGGGGGCCAGGGTGCTGGAAACACCATATATTTT
CDR3 length: 15; clone size: .; J gene: TRBJ1-1; D gene: .; V gene: TRBV7-9; CDR3 protein: CASRSSHGMETEAFF; CDR3 DNA: TGTGCCAGCAGGTCCTCCCACGGGATGGAAACTGAAGCTTTCTTT
CDR3 length: 14; clone size: few; J gene: TRBJ1-2; D gene: .; V gene: TRBV30; CDR3 protein: CAWRGPQGWDGYTF; CDR3 DNA: TGTGCCTGGAGGGGGCCCCAGGGATGGGATGGCTACACCTTC
CDR3 length: 14; clone size: .; J gene: TRBJ2-3; D gene: TRBD2; V gene: TRBV14; CDR3 protein: CASRPRDYTDTQYF; CDR3 DNA: TGTGCCAGCAGGCCCCGGGACTACACAGATACGCAGTATTTT
CDR3 length: 14; clone size: few; J gene: TRBJ1-5; D gene: TRBD1; V gene: TRBV27; CDR3 protein: CASRRTGWNQPQHF; CDR3 DNA: TGTGCCAGCCGGCGGACAGGGTGGAATCAGCCCCAGCATTTT
CDR3 length: 13; clone size: .; J gene: TRBJ1-2; D gene: .; V gene: TRBV30; CDR3 protein: CAWDRQANYGYTF; CDR3 DNA: TGTGCCTGGGACAGGCAAGCTAACTATGGCTACACCTTC
CDR3 length: 14; clone size: .; J gene: TRBJ1-3; D gene: .; V gene: TRBV2; CDR3 protein: CASSAGGTGNTIYF; CDR3 DNA: TGTGCCAGCAGTGCAGGAGGGACTGGAAACACCATATATTTT
CDR3 length: 14; clone size: .; J gene: TRBJ1-4; D gene: TRBD1; V gene: TRBV25-1; CDR3 protein: CASSRQGGNEKLFF; CDR3 DNA: TGTGCCAGCAGTCGACAGGGTGGTAATGAAAAACTGTTTTTT
CDR3 length: 14; clone size: .; J gene: TRBJ2-7; D gene: .; V gene: TRBV5-4; CDR3 protein: CASSLTGKKYEQYF; CDR3 DNA: TGTGCCAGCAGCTTGACCGGGAAAAAATACGAGCAGTACTTC
CDR3 length: 13; clone size: .; J gene: TRBJ1-2; D gene: .; V gene: TRBV4-2; CDR3 protein: CASSQGRGYGYTF; CDR3 DNA: TGTGCCAGCAGCCAAGGTCGGGGGTATGGCTACACCTTC
CDR3 length: 14; clone size: few; J gene: TRBJ1-5; D gene: .; V gene: TRBV5-4; CDR3 protein: CASSRDISNQPQHF; CDR3 DNA: TGTGCCAGCAGCCGGGACATTAGCAATCAGCCCCAGCATTTT
CDR3 length: 13; clone size: .; J gene: TRBJ1-1; D gene: TRBD1; V gene: TRBV4-1; CDR3 protein: CASRTGAGTEAFF; CDR3 DNA: TGCGCCAGCCGCACAGGGGCGGGTACTGAAGCTTTCTTT
CDR3 length: 14; clone size: .; J gene: TRBJ1-4; D gene: .; V gene: TRBV5-6; CDR3 protein: CASSPGYREEKLFF; CDR3 DNA: TGTGCCAGCAGCCCCGGGTACAGGGAGGAAAAACTGTTTTTT
CDR3 length: 13; clone size: .; J gene: TRBJ1-1; D gene: .; V gene: TRBV6-1; CDR3 protein: CASSEVGDTEAFF; CDR3 DNA: TGTGCCAGCAGTGAAGTCGGGGACACTGAAGCTTTCTTT
CDR3 length: 14; clone size: .; J gene: TRBJ2-7; D gene: .; V gene: TRBV3-1/TRBV3-2; CDR3 protein: CASSQEGGYYEQYF; CDR3 DNA: TGTGCCAGCAGCCAAGAAGGGGGTTACTACGAGCAGTACTTC
CDR3 length: 14; clone size: few; J gene: TRBJ1-1; D gene: .; V gene: TRBV4-1; CDR3 protein: CASSLSRVRTEAFF; CDR3 DNA: TGCGCCAGCAGCCTCAGCAGGGTGAGAACTGAAGCTTTCTTT
CDR3 length: 15; clone size: few; J gene: TRBJ1-4; D gene: .; V gene: TRBV27; CDR3 protein: CASSLGGRRGEKLFF; CDR3 DNA: TGTGCCAGCAGTTTAGGGGGCAGACGGGGTGAAAAACTGTTTTTT
CDR3 length: 12; clone size: .; J gene: TRBJ2-7; D gene: .; V gene: TRBV28; CDR3 protein: CASSLDNYEQYF; CDR3 DNA: TGTGCCAGCAGTTTAGACAACTACGAGCAGTACTTC
CDR3 length: 14; clone size: .; J gene: TRBJ2-7; D gene: TRBD1; V gene: TRBV10-3; CDR3 protein: CATTGTGPSYEQYF; CDR3 DNA: TGTGCCACCACCGGGACAGGGCCTTCCTACGAGCAGTACTTC
CDR3 length: 14; clone size: .; J gene: TRBJ1-6; D gene: TRBD1; V gene: TRBV19; CDR3 protein: CASSPDRTGSPLHF; CDR3 DNA: TGTGCCAGTAGTCCGGACAGGACAGGGTCACCCCTCCACTTT
CDR3 length: 14; clone size: .; J gene: TRBJ2-7; D gene: .; V gene: TRBV7-6; CDR3 protein: CASSLEWGSGEQYF; CDR3 DNA: TGTGCCAGCAGCTTAGAATGGGGCTCCGGCGAGCAGTACTTC
CDR3 length: 14; clone size: once; J gene: TRBJ2-7; D gene: .; V gene: TRBV21-1; CDR3 protein: CASSTSGQSYEQYF; CDR3 DNA: TGTGCCAGCAGCACTTCCGGACAGTCCTACGAGCAGTACTTC
CDR3 length: 17; clone size: .; J gene: TRBJ2-7; D gene: .; V gene: TRBV7-8; CDR3 protein: CASSLAGQGPHSYEQYF; CDR3 DNA: TGTGCCAGCAGCTTAGCGGGCCAGGGGCCCCACTCCTACGAGCAGTACTTC
CDR3 length: 15; clone size: .; J gene: TRBJ1-5; D gene: .; V gene: TRBV27; CDR3 protein: CASSLARGGNQPQHF; CDR3 DNA: TGTGCCAGCAGTTTAGCCAGGGGAGGCAATCAGCCCCAGCATTTT
CDR3 length: 14; clone size: few; J gene: TRBJ2-7; D gene: TRBD1; V gene: TRBV27; CDR3 protein: CASSLGQGGYEQYF; CDR3 DNA: TGTGCCAGCAGTTTAGGACAGGGGGGTTACGAGCAGTACTTC
CDR3 length: 15; clone size: few; J gene: TRBJ2-7; D gene: TRBD1; V gene: TRBV10-3; CDR3 protein: CATQPHRDSAYEQYF; CDR3 DNA: TGTGCCACCCAGCCGCATCGGGACAGTGCCTACGAGCAGTACTTC
CDR3 length: 15; clone size: few; J gene: TRBJ1-1; D gene: .; V gene: TRBV6-5; CDR3 protein: CASSYSFQLDTEAFF; CDR3 DNA: TGTGCCAGCAGTTACTCGTTCCAACTGGACACTGAAGCTTTCTTT
CDR3 length: 17; clone size: .; J gene: TRBJ2-2; D gene: TRBD1; V gene: TRBV30; CDR3 protein: CAWRIQGAYSNTGELFF; CDR3 DNA: TGTGCCTGGAGAATACAGGGGGCATACTCGAACACCGGGGAGCTGTTTTTT
CDR3 length: 11; clone size: .; J gene: TRBJ2-3; D gene: .; V gene: TRBV29-1; CDR3 protein: CSGRGLDTQYF; CDR3 DNA: TGCAGCGGGAGGGGCCTGGATACGCAGTATTTT
CDR3 length: 14; clone size: .; J gene: TRBJ2-7; D gene: TRBD1; V gene: TRBV14; CDR3 protein: CASSPTGNGNEQYF; CDR3 DNA: TGTGCCAGCAGCCCGACAGGGAATGGCAACGAGCAGTACTTC
CDR3 length: 15; clone size: .; J gene: TRBJ1-4; D gene: TRBD1; V gene: TRBV28; CDR3 protein: CASSLSGQEGEKLFF; CDR3 DNA: TGTGCCAGCAGTTTATCGGGACAGGAGGGCGAAAAACTGTTTTTT
CDR3 length: 16; clone size: .; J gene: TRBJ1-1; D gene: .; V gene: TRBV15; CDR3 protein: CATSRDEAGESIEAFF; CDR3 DNA: TGTGCCACCAGCAGAGATGAGGCAGGGGAGAGCATTGAAGCTTTCTTT
CDR3 length: 14; clone size: .; J gene: TRBJ2-7; D gene: .; V gene: TRBV15; CDR3 protein: CATSAPGSLYEQYF; CDR3 DNA: TGTGCCACCAGCGCCCCCGGGTCCCTCTACGAGCAGTACTTC
CDR3 length: 13; clone size: .; J gene: TRBJ1-1; D gene: TRBD1; V gene: TRBV5-5; CDR3 protein: CASSLGQGPEAFF; CDR3 DNA: TGTGCCAGCAGCTTGGGACAGGGGCCTGAAGCTTTCTTT
CDR3 length: 15; clone size: once; J gene: TRBJ2-2; D gene: .; V gene: TRBV5-5; CDR3 protein: CASTQPGHPTGELFF; CDR3 DNA: TGTGCCAGCACCCAACCGGGACATCCCACCGGGGAGCTGTTTTTT
CDR3 length: 13; clone size: once; J gene: TRBJ2-7; D gene: .; V gene: TRBV2; CDR3 protein: CASSRTAGYEQYF; CDR3 DNA: TGTGCCAGCAGCCGGACGGCGGGATACGAGCAGTACTTC
CDR3 length: 13; clone size: .; J gene: TRBJ2-5; D gene: .; V gene: TRBV21-1; CDR3 protein: CASSPGAQETQYF; CDR3 DNA: TGTGCCAGCAGCCCTGGGGCCCAAGAGACCCAGTACTTC